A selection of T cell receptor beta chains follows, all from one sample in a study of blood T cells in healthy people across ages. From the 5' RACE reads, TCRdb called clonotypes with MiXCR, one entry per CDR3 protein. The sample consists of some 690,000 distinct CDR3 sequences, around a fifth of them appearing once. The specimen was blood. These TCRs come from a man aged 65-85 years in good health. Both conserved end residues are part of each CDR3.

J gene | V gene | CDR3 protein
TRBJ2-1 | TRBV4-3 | CASSQRLYNEQFF
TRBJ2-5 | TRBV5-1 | CASSLLGNQETQYF
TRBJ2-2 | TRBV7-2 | CASSYGELVTGELFF
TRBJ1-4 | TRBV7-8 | CASSQEGGMIPKLFF
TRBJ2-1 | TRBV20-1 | CSAPRTGISYNEQFF
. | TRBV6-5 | CASSLLAPGGFYEQYF
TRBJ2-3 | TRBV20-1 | CSAGLAEADTQYF
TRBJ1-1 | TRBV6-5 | CASSSLYRGQNTEAFF
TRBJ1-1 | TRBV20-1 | CSARYGGGGTEAFF
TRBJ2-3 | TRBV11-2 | CASSLRRGLTQYF
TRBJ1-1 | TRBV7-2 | CASSSRGGARVNTEAFF
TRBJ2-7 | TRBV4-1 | CASSQDRLTSGGSYEQYF
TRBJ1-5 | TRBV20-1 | CSAIPRAAQPQHF
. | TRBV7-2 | CASTSRTGFRGEQFF
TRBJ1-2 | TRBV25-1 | CASSELGTGNGYTF
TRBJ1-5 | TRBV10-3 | CAISEDRVGAQHF
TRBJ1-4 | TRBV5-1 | CASSLGTQGAMTNEKLFF
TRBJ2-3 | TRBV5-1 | CASSLVAEPDTQYF
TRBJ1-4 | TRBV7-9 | CASSPGESTNEKLFF
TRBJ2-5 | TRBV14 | CASSHDRGRRWETQYF
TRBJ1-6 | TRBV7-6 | CASTLLSSFGVRSPLHF
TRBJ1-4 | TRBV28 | CASSHSGLEDEKLFF
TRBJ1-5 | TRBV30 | CAWSGSRDRGNQPQHF
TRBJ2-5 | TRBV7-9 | CASSSTSGGLVKETQYF
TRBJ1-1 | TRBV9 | CASSARLANTEAFF
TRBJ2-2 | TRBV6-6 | CASSYGRAGGTGELFF
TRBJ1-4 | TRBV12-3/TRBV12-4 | CASSLRGAGEKLLF
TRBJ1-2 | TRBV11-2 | CANSPRTGFGYTF
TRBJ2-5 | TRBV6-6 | CASSYSILGETQYF
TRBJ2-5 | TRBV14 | CASSQVQTPKAPYTRNQETQYF
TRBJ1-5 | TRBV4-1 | CASSQGVPDPQHF
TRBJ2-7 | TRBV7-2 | CASSSPGPNYEQYF
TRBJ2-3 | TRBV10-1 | CASSENTGYTDTQYF
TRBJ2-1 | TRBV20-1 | CSLRTSGDYNEQFF
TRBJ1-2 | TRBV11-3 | CASSFGQGPYGYTF
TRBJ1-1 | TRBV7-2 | CASSPTKSMNTEAFF
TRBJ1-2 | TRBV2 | CASSAREGRVDGYTF
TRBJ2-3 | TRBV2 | CASGEVYRTDTQYF
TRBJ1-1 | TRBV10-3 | CASREGAEGGAFF
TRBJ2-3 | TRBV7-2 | CASRALAGLTDTQYF
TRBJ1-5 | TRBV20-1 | CSAWEGANQPQHF
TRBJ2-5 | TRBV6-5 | CASSYGQGKGETQYF
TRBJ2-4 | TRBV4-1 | CASSQERSGIDIQYF
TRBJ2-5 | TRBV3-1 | CASSQHGAGRRTQYF
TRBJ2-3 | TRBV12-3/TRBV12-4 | CASSFGGGVTDTQYF
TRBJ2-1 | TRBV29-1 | CSVGGIAGRPVNEQFF
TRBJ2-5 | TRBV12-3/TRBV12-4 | CASSLRGPQETQYF
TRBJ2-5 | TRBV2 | CASTGQGVFQETQYF
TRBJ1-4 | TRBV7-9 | CASSPDSVNEKLFF
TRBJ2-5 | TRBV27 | CASSPMNQETQYF
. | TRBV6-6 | CASSSAGREQFF
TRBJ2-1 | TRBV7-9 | CSSSYVLNEQFF
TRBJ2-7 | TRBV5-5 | CASSLFGVNYEQYF
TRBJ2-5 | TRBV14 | CASSGFMGEQYF